Listed below are T cell receptor beta chains from one sample, sequenced in a study of Graves' ophthalmopathy and Graves' hyperthyroidism. MiXCR was run by TCRdb on the multiplex PCR reads, yielding one entry per CDR3 protein. The sample lists approximately 640,000 distinct CDR3 sequences; about two fifths were seen once. The specimen sequenced was peripheral blood. The receptors were gathered from an adult man with Graves' ophthalmopathy. Both conserved end residues are part of each CDR3. Fields, in order: clone size, J gene, D gene, CDR3 length, V gene, CDR3 protein, CDR3 DNA. The D gene is left open where the match is weak. Expanded clones are given a class, and other clones once, few, many or no size at all.

clone_size: .
j_call: TRBJ1-5
d_call: TRBD1
cdr3_length: 14
v_call: TRBV29-1
cdr3_aa: CSAMGQGVGQPQHF
cdr3_nt: TGCAGCGCTATGGGACAGGGAGTCGGTCAGCCCCAGCATTTT

clone_size: few
j_call: TRBJ1-5
d_call: .
cdr3_length: 16
v_call: TRBV10-3
cdr3_aa: CASSPGQKINNQPQHF
cdr3_nt: TGTGCCAGCAGTCCGGGCCAGAAGATAAACAATCAGCCCCAGCATTTT

clone_size: once
j_call: TRBJ2-5
d_call: .
cdr3_length: 12
v_call: TRBV2
cdr3_aa: CASRVAPETQYF
cdr3_nt: TGTGCCAGCAGGGTGGCTCCAGAGACCCAGTACTTC

clone_size: .
j_call: TRBJ2-7
d_call: .
cdr3_length: 14
v_call: TRBV19
cdr3_aa: CASSTLYAPYEQYF
cdr3_nt: TGTGCCAGTAGTACACTCTACGCCCCCTACGAGCAGTACTTC

clone_size: many
j_call: TRBJ2-7
d_call: .
cdr3_length: 15
v_call: TRBV20-1
cdr3_aa: CSAEGSGALSYEQYF
cdr3_nt: TGCAGTGCTGAGGGATCGGGGGCATTGTCCTACGAGCAGTACTTC

clone_size: many
j_call: TRBJ2-7
d_call: .
cdr3_length: 14
v_call: TRBV7-9
cdr3_aa: CASSLAPGTLELTF
cdr3_nt: TGTGCCAGCAGCTTAGCCCCCGGGACGCTCGAACTGACATTC

clone_size: .
j_call: TRBJ1-1
d_call: .
cdr3_length: 13
v_call: TRBV27
cdr3_aa: CASSIDSHAEAFF
cdr3_nt: TGTGCCAGCAGCATAGACAGTCACGCTGAAGCTTTCTTT

clone_size: .
j_call: TRBJ2-5
d_call: .
cdr3_length: 15
v_call: TRBV10-2
cdr3_aa: CASSEGESGGETQYF
cdr3_nt: TGCGCCAGCAGTGAGGGGGAGTCCGGTGGAGAGACCCAGTACTTC

clone_size: .
j_call: TRBJ2-6
d_call: .
cdr3_length: 15
v_call: TRBV7-9
cdr3_aa: CASSLQLSGANVLTF
cdr3_nt: TGTGCCAGCAGCCTACAGCTCTCTGGGGCCAACGTCCTGACTTTC

clone_size: .
j_call: TRBJ2-5
d_call: TRBD2
cdr3_length: 19
v_call: TRBV5-4
cdr3_aa: CASSIGLAGGFGRQATQYF
cdr3_nt: TGTGCCAGCAGCATCGGACTAGCGGGAGGTTTCGGGCGACAAGCGACCCAGTACTTC

clone_size: few
j_call: TRBJ2-3
d_call: .
cdr3_length: 11
v_call: TRBV6-2/TRBV6-3
cdr3_aa: CASSYVDTQYF
cdr3_nt: TGTGCCAGCAGTTACGTAGATACGCAGTATTTT

clone_size: .
j_call: TRBJ1-5
d_call: .
cdr3_length: 14
v_call: TRBV10-3
cdr3_aa: CAIKGAYSNQPQHF
cdr3_nt: TGTGCCATCAAAGGGGCGTATAGCAATCAGCCCCAGCATTTT

clone_size: many
j_call: TRBJ1-5
d_call: .
cdr3_length: 14
v_call: TRBV15
cdr3_aa: CATSSRAPGQPQHF
cdr3_nt: TGTGCCACCAGCAGCCGGGCTCCAGGCCAGCCCCAGCATTTT

clone_size: few
j_call: TRBJ1-2
d_call: .
cdr3_length: 15
v_call: TRBV15
cdr3_aa: CATSREAESYYGYTF
cdr3_nt: TGTGCCACCAGCAGAGAGGCGGAGAGCTACTATGGCTACACCTTC

clone_size: many
j_call: TRBJ2-5
d_call: TRBD1
cdr3_length: 14
v_call: TRBV2
cdr3_aa: CASRGTGGRETQYF
cdr3_nt: TGTGCCAGCAGGGGGACAGGGGGCCGAGAGACCCAGTACTTC

clone_size: .
j_call: TRBJ1-6
d_call: .
cdr3_length: 16
v_call: TRBV14
cdr3_aa: CASNTGAANYNSPLHF
cdr3_nt: TGTGCCAGCAATACCGGGGCAGCCAACTATAATTCACCCCTCCACTTT

clone_size: .
j_call: TRBJ2-5
d_call: TRBD2
cdr3_length: 16
v_call: TRBV5-5
cdr3_aa: CASSLGFAGGPETQYF
cdr3_nt: TGTGCCAGCAGCTTGGGTTTCGCGGGGGGGCCAGAGACCCAGTACTTC

clone_size: few
j_call: TRBJ2-7
d_call: TRBD2
cdr3_length: 15
v_call: TRBV2
cdr3_aa: CASSQAPSGGYEQYF
cdr3_nt: TGTGCCAGCAGCCAAGCTCCTAGCGGGGGGTACGAGCAGTACTTC

clone_size: many
j_call: TRBJ1-1
d_call: .
cdr3_length: 12
v_call: TRBV7-9
cdr3_aa: CASSWEGAEAFF
cdr3_nt: TGTGCCAGCAGCTGGGAGGGTGCTGAAGCTTTCTTT

clone_size: many
j_call: TRBJ1-6
d_call: TRBD1
cdr3_length: 15
v_call: TRBV19
cdr3_aa: CASSPWTGGNSPLHF
cdr3_nt: TGTGCCAGTAGTCCTTGGACAGGGGGGAATTCACCCCTCCACTTT

clone_size: many
j_call: TRBJ2-5
d_call: TRBD2
cdr3_length: 16
v_call: TRBV11-2
cdr3_aa: CASSLLGGGNQETQYF
cdr3_nt: TGTGCCAGCAGCTTACTAGGCGGGGGGAATCAAGAGACCCAGTACTTC

clone_size: .
j_call: TRBJ1-3
d_call: TRBD1
cdr3_length: 18
v_call: TRBV12-5
cdr3_aa: CASGLLKPRGQDGNTIYF
cdr3_nt: TGTGCTAGTGGTTTGTTGAAACCCAGGGGGCAAGATGGAAACACCATATATTTT

clone_size: .
j_call: TRBJ2-5
d_call: .
cdr3_length: 16
v_call: TRBV5-1
cdr3_aa: CASSLARRIISETQYF
cdr3_nt: TGCGCCAGCAGCTTGGCCCGGAGGATCATATCAGAGACCCAGTACTTC

clone_size: .
j_call: TRBJ1-2
d_call: .
cdr3_length: 12
v_call: TRBV2
cdr3_aa: CASSESGRGGHF
cdr3_nt: TGTGCCAGCAGTGAATCGGGCAGGGGAGGCCACTTC

clone_size: .
j_call: TRBJ1-4
d_call: .
cdr3_length: 14
v_call: TRBV9
cdr3_aa: CASSDPDSLGKLFF
cdr3_nt: TGTGCCAGCAGCGACCCGGACAGCCTTGGAAAACTGTTTTTT

clone_size: .
j_call: TRBJ2-5
d_call: TRBD1
cdr3_length: 11
v_call: TRBV29-1
cdr3_aa: CSADRVETQYF
cdr3_nt: TGCAGCGCAGACAGGGTCGAGACCCAGTACTTC

clone_size: once
j_call: TRBJ1-2
d_call: .
cdr3_length: 16
v_call: TRBV7-9
cdr3_aa: CASSPRQYISNYGYTF
cdr3_nt: TGTGCCAGCAGCCCAAGACAGTACATCTCTAACTATGGCTACACCTTC

clone_size: few
j_call: TRBJ1-5
d_call: .
cdr3_length: 13
v_call: TRBV5-6
cdr3_aa: CAWSAAENQPQHF
cdr3_nt: TGTGCCTGGAGTGCCGCCGAGAATCAGCCCCAGCATTTT

clone_size: many
j_call: TRBJ1-2
d_call: .
cdr3_length: 14
v_call: TRBV5-5
cdr3_aa: CASSLQTGDYGYTF
cdr3_nt: TGTGCCAGCAGCTTGCAGACTGGGGACTATGGCTACACCTTC

clone_size: .
j_call: TRBJ1-2
d_call: .
cdr3_length: 15
v_call: TRBV7-9
cdr3_aa: CASSLARGNNYGYTF
cdr3_nt: TGTGCCAGCAGCTTAGCGCGAGGGAATAACTATGGCTACACCTTC

clone_size: .
j_call: TRBJ2-2
d_call: .
cdr3_length: 13
v_call: TRBV7-2
cdr3_aa: CASSSKQGGELFF
cdr3_nt: TGTGCCAGCAGCTCAAAACAGGGTGGGGAGCTGTTTTTT

clone_size: many
j_call: TRBJ2-5
d_call: .
cdr3_length: 12
v_call: TRBV10-2
cdr3_aa: CASSESGETQYF
cdr3_nt: TGCGCCAGCAGTGAGTCTGGGGAGACCCAGTACTTC

clone_size: many
j_call: TRBJ2-7
d_call: TRBD2
cdr3_length: 15
v_call: TRBV2
cdr3_aa: CASSPGTSRTYEQYF
cdr3_nt: TGTGCCAGCAGTCCCGGGACTAGCAGGACCTACGAGCAGTACTTC

clone_size: .
j_call: TRBJ2-5
d_call: .
cdr3_length: 15
v_call: TRBV24-1
cdr3_aa: CATSDGGTVQETQYF
cdr3_nt: TGTGCCACCAGTGACGGGGGGACAGTCCAAGAGACCCAGTACTTC

clone_size: many
j_call: TRBJ2-7
d_call: TRBD1
cdr3_length: 16
v_call: TRBV24-1
cdr3_aa: CATSDPARDRGDEQYF
cdr3_nt: TGTGCCACCAGTGATCCCGCCCGGGACAGGGGGGACGAGCAGTACTTC

clone_size: many
j_call: TRBJ2-5
d_call: TRBD2
cdr3_length: 16
v_call: TRBV7-8
cdr3_aa: CASSPRGAGGPETQYF
cdr3_nt: TGTGCCAGCAGCCCCCGGGGTGCGGGAGGGCCTGAGACCCAGTACTTC

clone_size: .
j_call: TRBJ2-2
d_call: .
cdr3_length: 15
v_call: TRBV10-3
cdr3_aa: CASSYEVGDTGELFF
cdr3_nt: TGTGCCAGCAGTTACGAGGTGGGGGACACCGGGGAGCTGTTTTTT

clone_size: many
j_call: TRBJ2-7
d_call: TRBD2
cdr3_length: 15
v_call: TRBV11-2
cdr3_aa: CASRSYKREGYEQYF
cdr3_nt: TGTGCCAGCAGATCATACAAGCGGGAGGGATACGAGCAGTACTTC

clone_size: .
j_call: TRBJ2-6
d_call: TRBD1
cdr3_length: 10
v_call: TRBV29-1
cdr3_aa: CSVGGQVLTF
cdr3_nt: TGCAGCGTTGGGGGACAGGTCCTGACTTTC

clone_size: few
j_call: TRBJ1-1
d_call: .
cdr3_length: 12
v_call: TRBV30
cdr3_aa: CAWAPGHPEAFF
cdr3_nt: TGTGCCTGGGCTCCGGGACACCCTGAAGCTTTCTTT